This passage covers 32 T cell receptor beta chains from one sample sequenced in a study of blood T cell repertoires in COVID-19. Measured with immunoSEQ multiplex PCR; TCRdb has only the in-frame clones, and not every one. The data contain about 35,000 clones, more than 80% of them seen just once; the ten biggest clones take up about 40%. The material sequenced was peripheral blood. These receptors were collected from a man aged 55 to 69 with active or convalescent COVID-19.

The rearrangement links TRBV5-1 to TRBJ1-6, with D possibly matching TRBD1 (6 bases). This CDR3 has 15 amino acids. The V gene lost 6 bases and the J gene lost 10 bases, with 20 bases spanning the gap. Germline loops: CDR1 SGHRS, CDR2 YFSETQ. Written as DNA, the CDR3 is TGCGCCAGCACCCCGGAAGGGGGATCCGGCTCACCCCTCCACTTT. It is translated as CASTPEGGSGSPLHF.

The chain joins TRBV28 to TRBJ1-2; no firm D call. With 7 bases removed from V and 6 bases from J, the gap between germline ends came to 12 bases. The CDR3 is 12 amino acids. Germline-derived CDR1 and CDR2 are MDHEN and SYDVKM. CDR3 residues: CASIGVGNGYTF. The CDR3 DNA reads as TGTGCCAGCATCGGGGTAGGGAATGGCTACACCTTC.

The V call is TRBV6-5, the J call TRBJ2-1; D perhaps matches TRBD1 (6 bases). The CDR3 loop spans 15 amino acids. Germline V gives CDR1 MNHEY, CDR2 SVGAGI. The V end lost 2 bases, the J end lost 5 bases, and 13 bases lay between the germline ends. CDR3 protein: CASSYAGTQNNEQFF. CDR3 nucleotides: TGTGCCAGCAGTTACGCCGGGACACAAAACAATGAGCAGTTCTTC.

DNA for the CDR3: TGTGCCCGCCGGGGGCGGGGGGCCAGTTGGAATGAGCAGTTCTTC. It is translated as CARRGRGASWNEQFF. The V call is TRBV11-2, the J call TRBJ2-1; 8 positions match TRBD2. Looked up from germline, CDR1 is SGHAT and CDR2 is FQNNGV. The CDR3 extends over 15 amino acids. V lost 11 bases and J lost 7; bases outside the gene matches: 16.

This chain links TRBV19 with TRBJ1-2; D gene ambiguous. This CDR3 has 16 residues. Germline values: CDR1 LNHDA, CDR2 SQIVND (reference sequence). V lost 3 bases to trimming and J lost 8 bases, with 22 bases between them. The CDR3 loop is CASSIIEKGGPVGYTF. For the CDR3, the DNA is TGTGCCAGTAGTATCATCGAGAAGGGAGGGCCAGTAGGCTACACCTTC.

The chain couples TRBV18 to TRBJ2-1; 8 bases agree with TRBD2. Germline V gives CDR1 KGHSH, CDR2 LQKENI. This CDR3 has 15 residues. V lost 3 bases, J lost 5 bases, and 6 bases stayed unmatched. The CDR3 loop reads CASSPPSGSHNEQFF. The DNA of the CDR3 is TGTGCCAGCTCACCCCCCAGCGGGAGCCACAATGAGCAGTTCTTC.

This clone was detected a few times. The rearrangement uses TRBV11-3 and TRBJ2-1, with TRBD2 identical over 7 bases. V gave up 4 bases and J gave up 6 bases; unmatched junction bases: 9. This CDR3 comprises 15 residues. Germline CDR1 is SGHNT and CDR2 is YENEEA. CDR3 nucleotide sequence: TGTGCCAGCAGCTCAGGCGCGGGAGAAGGCAATGAGCAGTTCTTC. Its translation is CASSSGAGEGNEQFF.

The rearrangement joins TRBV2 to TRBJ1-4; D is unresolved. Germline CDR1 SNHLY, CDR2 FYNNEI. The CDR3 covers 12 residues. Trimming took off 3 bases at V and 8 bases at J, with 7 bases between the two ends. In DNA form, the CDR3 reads TGTGCCAGCAGTGAGTCGCGGGAAAAACTGTTTTTT. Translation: CASSESREKLFF.

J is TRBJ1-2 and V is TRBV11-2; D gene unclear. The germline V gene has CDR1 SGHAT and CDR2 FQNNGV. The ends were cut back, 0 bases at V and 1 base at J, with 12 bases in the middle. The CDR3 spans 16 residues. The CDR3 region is CASSLDSGNFNYGYTF. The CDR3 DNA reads TGTGCCAGCAGCTTAGATTCAGGAAATTTTAACTATGGCTACACCTTC.

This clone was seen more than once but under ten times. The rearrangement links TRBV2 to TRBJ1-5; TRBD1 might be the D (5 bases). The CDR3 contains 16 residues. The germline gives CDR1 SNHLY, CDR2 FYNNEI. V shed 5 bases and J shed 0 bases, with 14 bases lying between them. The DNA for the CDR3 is TGTGCCAGCAGTAGAGACAGAACATATAGCAATCAGCCCCAGCATTTT. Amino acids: CASSRDRTYSNQPQHF.

CDR3 coding DNA: TGTGCCAGCAGCGTTAGGCCAGGGGAAAAACTGTTTTTT. Translating gives CASSVRPGEKLFF. This chain uses TRBV9 with TRBJ1-4; maybe TRBD1 (5 bases). The V end was cut by 2 bases, the J end by 8 bases, with 10 bases between. The germline CDR1 and CDR2 sequences are SGDLS and YYNGEE. The CDR3 is 13 amino acids. Drawing the rest from reference TRBV9 and TRBJ1-4, the complete variable domain is DSGVTQTPKHLITATGQRVTLRCSPRSGDLSVYWYQQSLDQGLQFLIQYYNGEERAKGNILERFSAQQFPDLHSELNLSSLELGDSALYFCASSVRPGEKLFFGSGTQLSVL.

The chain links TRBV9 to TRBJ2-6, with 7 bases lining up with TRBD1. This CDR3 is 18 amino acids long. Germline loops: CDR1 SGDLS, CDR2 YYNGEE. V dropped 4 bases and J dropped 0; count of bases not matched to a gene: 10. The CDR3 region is CASSPRTGQLSGANVLTF. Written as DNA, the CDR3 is TGTGCCAGCAGCCCCCGGACAGGCCAACTCTCTGGGGCCAACGTCCTGACTTTC.

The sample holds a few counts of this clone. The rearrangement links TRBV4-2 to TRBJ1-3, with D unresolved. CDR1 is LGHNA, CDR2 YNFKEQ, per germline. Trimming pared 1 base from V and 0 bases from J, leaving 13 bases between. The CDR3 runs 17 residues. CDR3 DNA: TGTGCCAGCAGCCAAGCCTTACGGGTTAACTCTGGAAACACCATATATTTT. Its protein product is CASSQALRVNSGNTIYF.

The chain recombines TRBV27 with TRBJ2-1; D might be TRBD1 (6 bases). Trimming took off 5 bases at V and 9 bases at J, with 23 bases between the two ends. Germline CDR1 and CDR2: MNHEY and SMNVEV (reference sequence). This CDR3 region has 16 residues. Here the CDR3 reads CASSPYGTSKGVEQFF. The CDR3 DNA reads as TGTGCCAGCAGTCCGTACGGGACATCAAAAGGGGTTGAGCAGTTCTTC.

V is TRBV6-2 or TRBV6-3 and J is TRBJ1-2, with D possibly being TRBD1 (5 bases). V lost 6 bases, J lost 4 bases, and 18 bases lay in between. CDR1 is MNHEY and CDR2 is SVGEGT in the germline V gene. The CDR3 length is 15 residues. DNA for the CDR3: TGTGCCAGCAGCCCCCCAAAGGGACTCGGCTATGGCTACACCTTC. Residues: CASSPPKGLGYGYTF.

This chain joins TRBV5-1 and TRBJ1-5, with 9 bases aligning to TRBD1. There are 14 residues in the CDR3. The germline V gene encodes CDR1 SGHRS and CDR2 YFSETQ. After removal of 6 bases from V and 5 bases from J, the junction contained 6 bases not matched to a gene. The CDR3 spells CASKPDRGDQPQHF. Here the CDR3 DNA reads TGCGCCAGCAAACCGGACAGGGGAGATCAGCCCCAGCATTTT.

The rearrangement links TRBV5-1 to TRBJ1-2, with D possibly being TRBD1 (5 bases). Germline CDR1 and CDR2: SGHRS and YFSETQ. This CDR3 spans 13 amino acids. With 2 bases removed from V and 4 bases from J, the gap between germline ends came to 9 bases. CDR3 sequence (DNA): TGCGCCAGCAGCTTTGGGACTGGCTATGGCTACACCTTC. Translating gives CASSFGTGYGYTF.

CDR3 amino acids: CASRILAGGPYEQYV. The DNA for the CDR3 is TGTGCCAGCAGAATACTAGCGGGGGGGCCATACGAGCAGTACGTC. This chain joins TRBV6-5 and TRBJ2-7, with 13 bases lining up with TRBD2. The J segment lost 4 bases and the V segment lost 6 bases, leaving 6 bases of the junction unmatched. The CDR3 spans 15 residues. Germline V lookup: CDR1 MNHEY, CDR2 SVGAGI.

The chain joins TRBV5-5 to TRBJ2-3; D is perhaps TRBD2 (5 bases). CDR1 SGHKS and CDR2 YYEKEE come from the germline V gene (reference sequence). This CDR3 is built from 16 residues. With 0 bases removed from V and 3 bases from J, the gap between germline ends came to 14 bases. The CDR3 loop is CASSLGPGPGTDTQYF. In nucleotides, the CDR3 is TGTGCCAGCAGCTTGGGTCCAGGTCCGGGGACAGATACGCAGTATTTT.

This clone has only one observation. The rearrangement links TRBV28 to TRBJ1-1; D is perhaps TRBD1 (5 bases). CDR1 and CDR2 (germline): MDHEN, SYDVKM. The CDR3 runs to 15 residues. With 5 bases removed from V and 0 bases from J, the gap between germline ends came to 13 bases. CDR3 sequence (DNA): TGTGCCAGCAGTGAACCAGGGTGGATGAACACTGAAGCTTTCTTT. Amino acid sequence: CASSEPGWMNTEAFF.

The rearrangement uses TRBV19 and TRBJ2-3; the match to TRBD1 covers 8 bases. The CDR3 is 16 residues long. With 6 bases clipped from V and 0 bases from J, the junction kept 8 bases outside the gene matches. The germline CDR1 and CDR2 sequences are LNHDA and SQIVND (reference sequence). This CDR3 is CASRDRATSSTDTQYF. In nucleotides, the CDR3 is TGTGCCAGTAGGGACAGGGCAACCTCTAGCACAGATACGCAGTATTTT.

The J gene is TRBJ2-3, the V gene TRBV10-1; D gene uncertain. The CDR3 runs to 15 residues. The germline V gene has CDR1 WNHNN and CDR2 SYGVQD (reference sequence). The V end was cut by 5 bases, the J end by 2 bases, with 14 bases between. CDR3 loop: CASSPQSIYTDTQYF. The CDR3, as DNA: TGCGCCAGCAGTCCACAGTCGATCTACACAGATACGCAGTATTTT.

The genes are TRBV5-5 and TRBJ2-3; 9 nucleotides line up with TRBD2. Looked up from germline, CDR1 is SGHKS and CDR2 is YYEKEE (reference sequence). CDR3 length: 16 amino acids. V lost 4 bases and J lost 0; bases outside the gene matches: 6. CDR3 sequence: CASSPAGTSSTDTQYF. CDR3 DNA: TGTGCCAGCAGCCCCGCCGGGACTAGCAGCACAGATACGCAGTATTTT. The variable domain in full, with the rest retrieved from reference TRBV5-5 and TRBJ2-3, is DAGVTQSPTHLIKTRGQQVTLRCSPISGHKSVSWYQQVLGQGPQFIFQYYEKEERGRGNFPDRFSARQFPNYSSELNVNALLLGDSALYLCASSPAGTSSTDTQYFGPGTRLTVL.

This CDR3 is CASTSGGLAASTDTQYF. The DNA for the CDR3 is TGTGCCAGCACCTCCGGAGGGCTAGCGGCTAGCACAGATACGCAGTATTTT. The chain recombines TRBV5-5 with TRBJ2-3; 7 bases agree with TRBD2. In germline, CDR1 is SGHKS, CDR2 YYEKEE (reference sequence). Trimming cost V 6 bases and J 0 bases; bases outside gene matches: 13. The CDR3 has 17 amino acids.

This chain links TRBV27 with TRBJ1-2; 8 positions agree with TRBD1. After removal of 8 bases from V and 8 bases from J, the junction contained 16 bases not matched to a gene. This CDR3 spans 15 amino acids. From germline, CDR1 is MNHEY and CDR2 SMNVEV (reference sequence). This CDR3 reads CASSLLTGGSGGYTF. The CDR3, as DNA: TGTGCCAGCTCCTTGCTAACAGGGGGATCAGGGGGCTACACCTTC.

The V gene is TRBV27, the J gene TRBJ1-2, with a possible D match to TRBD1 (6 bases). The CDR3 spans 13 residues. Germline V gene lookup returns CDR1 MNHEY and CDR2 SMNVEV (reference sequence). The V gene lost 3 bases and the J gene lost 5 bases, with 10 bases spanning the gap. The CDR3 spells CASSFGQSYGYTF. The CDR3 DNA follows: TGTGCCAGCAGTTTCGGACAGTCGTATGGCTACACCTTC.

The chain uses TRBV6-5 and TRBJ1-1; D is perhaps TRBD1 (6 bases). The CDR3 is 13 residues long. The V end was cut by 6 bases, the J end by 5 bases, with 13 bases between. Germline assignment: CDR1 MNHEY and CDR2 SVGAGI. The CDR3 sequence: CASRTGPQTEAFF. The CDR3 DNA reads TGTGCCAGCAGGACAGGACCCCAAACTGAAGCTTTCTTT.

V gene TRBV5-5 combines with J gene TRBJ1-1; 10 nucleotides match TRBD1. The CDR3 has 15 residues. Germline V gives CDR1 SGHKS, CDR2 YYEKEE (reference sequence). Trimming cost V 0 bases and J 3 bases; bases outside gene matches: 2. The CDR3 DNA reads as TGTGCCAGCAGCTTGGTGGACAGGGGGTACACTGAAGCTTTCTTT. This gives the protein CASSLVDRGYTEAFF.

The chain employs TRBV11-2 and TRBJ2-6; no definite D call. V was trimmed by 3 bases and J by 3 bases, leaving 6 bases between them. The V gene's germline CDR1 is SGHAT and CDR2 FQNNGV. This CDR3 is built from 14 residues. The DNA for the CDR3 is TGTGCCAGCAGCTTTCTTTTTGGGGCCAACGTCCTGACTTTC. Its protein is CASSFLFGANVLTF.

CDR3 DNA: TGTGCCAGCAGCTTGATCGGCGGGTCCTATGGCTACACCTTC. Its protein product is CASSLIGGSYGYTF. The chain has TRBV7-9 and TRBJ1-2; D call uncertain. CDR1 and CDR2 from the germline V gene are SEHNR and FQNEAQ (reference sequence). V shed 3 bases and J shed 4 bases, with 12 bases lying between them. This CDR3 is built from 14 residues. Combining the CDR3 with reference TRBV7-9 and TRBJ1-2 gives the whole variable domain DTGVSQNPRHKITKRGQNVTFRCDPISEHNRLYWYRQTLGQGPEFLTYFQNEAQLEKSRLLSDRFSAERPKGSFSTLEIQRTEQGDSAMYLCASSLIGGSYGYTFGSGTRLTVV.

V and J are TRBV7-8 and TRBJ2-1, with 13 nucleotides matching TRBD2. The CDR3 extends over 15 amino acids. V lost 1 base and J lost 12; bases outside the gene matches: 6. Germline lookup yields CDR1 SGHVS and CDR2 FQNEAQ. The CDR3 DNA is TGTGCCAGCAGCTTAGGTGGGACTAGCGGGACTGGGCAGTTCTTC. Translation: CASSLGGTSGTGQFF.

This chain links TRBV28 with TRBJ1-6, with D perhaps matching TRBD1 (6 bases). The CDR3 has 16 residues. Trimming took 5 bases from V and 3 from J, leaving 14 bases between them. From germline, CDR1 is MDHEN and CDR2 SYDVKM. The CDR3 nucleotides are TGTGCCAGCAGTAACCTGGACAGCGGCTATAATTCACCCCTCCACTTT. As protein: CASSNLDSGYNSPLHF.